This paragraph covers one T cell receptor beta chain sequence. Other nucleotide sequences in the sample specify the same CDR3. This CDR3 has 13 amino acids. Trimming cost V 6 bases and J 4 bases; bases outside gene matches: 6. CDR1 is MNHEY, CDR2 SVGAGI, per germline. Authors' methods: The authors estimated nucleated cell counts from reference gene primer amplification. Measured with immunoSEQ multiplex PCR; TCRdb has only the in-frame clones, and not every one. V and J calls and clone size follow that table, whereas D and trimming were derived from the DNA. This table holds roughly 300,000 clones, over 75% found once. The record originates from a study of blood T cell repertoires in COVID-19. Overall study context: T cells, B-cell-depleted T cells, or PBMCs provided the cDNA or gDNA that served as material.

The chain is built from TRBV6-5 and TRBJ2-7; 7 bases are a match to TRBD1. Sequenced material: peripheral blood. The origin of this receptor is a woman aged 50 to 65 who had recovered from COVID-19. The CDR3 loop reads CASSRDRAYEQYF. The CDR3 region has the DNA TGTGCCAGCAGCAGAGACAGGGCGTACGAGCAGTACTTC.